This TCR beta chain originates from a study of OX40 agonist ivuxolimab in advanced cancers. Assay: immunoSEQ multiplex PCR; the TCRdb copy retains only in-frame clones and omits some. The repertoire has some 48,000 clones, over 90% of them found once; the top ten carry around 6.7%. Per the germline V gene, CDR1 is MGHRA and CDR2 is YSYEKL. The CDR3 totals 13 residues. The V end lost 1 base, the J end lost 12 bases, and 12 bases lay between the germline ends. About this clone itself: Antigen unknown.

Findings and limits, study-wide: In the expanded peripheral T cells, antigen specificity was never determined.

The input for sequencing was CD4+ or CD8+ T cells sorted from blood, taken in a trial of the OX40 agonist ivuxolimab. The receptor comes from an adult with an advanced solid tumor such as melanoma, head and neck, liver or kidney cancer. V gene TRBV4-1 combines with J gene TRBJ1-4; D might be TRBD1 (5 bases). The CDR3 nucleotides read TGCGCCAGCAGCCAAGGTATGGGACGGGAACTGTTTTTT. Its protein is CASSQGMGRELFF.